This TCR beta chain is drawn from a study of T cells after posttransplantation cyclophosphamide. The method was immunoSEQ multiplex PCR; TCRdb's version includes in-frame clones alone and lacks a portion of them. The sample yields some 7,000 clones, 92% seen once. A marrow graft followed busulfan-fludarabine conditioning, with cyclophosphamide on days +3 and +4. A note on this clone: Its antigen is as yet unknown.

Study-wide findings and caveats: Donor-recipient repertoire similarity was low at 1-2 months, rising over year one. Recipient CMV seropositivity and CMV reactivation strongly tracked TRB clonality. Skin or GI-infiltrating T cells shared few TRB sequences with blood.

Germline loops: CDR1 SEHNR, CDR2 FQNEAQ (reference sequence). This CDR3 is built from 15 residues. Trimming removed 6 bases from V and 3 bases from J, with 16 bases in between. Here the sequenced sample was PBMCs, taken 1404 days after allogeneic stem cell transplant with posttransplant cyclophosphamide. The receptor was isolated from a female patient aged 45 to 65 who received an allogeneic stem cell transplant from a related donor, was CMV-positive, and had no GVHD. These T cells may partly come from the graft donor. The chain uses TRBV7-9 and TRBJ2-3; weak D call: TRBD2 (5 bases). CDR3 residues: CASSQMGRRTDTQYF. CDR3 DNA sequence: TGTGCCAGCAGTCAAATGGGGAGACGAACAGATACGCAGTATTTT.